This TCR beta chain was observed in a study of blood T cell repertoires in COVID-19. Across the whole study: From the United States, Italy and Spain came samples of acute and convalescent COVID-19. The analysed material was cDNA or gDNA that came from T cells, B-cell-depleted T cells, or PBMCs.

V lost 1 base and J lost 11, with 14 bases in between. Germline CDR1 and CDR2: SQVTM and ANQGSEA. There are 12 residues in the CDR3. In the original workflow: Reference gene primer amplification gave nucleated cell count estimates. Data came from immunoSEQ multiplex PCR; TCRdb stores just in-frame clones and leaves some out. The DNA gave D and trimming, while V, J and clone size come from that table. The sample contains roughly 50,000 clones, 85% of which appear only once. The origin of this receptor is a human donor in a cohort sampled during active COVID-19. The V call is TRBV29-1, the J call TRBJ1-1; possible D gene TRBD1, 5 bases. Sequencing used peripheral blood. Here the CDR3 DNA reads TGCAGCGTTGAAGCGCAGGGATCGCGGGCTTTCTTT. Its protein is CSVEAQGSRAFF.